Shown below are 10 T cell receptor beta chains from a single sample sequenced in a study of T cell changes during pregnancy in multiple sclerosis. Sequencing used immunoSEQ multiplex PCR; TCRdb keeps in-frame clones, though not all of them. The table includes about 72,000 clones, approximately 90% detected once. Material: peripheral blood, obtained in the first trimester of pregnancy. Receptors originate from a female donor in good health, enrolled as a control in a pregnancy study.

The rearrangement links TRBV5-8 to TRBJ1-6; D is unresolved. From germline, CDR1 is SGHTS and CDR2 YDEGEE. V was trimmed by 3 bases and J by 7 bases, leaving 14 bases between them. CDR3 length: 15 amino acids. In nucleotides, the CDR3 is TGTGCCAGCAGCTCCCGCGGGGTAATAAATTCACCCCTCCACTTT. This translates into CASSSRGVINSPLHF. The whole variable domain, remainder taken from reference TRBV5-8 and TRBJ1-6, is EAGVTQSPTHLIKTRGQQATLRCSPISGHTSVYWYQQALGLGLQFLLWYDEGEERNRGNFPPRFSGRQFPNYSSELNVNALELEDSALYLCASSSRGVINSPLHFGNGTRLTVT.

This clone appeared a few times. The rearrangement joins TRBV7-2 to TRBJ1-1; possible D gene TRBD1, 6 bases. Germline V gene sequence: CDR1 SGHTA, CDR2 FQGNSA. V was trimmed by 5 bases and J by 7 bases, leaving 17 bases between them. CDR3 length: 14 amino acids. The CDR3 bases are TGTGCCAGCAGCGGGCGACAGGTTCAGATTGAAGCTTTCTTT. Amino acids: CASSGRQVQIEAFF.

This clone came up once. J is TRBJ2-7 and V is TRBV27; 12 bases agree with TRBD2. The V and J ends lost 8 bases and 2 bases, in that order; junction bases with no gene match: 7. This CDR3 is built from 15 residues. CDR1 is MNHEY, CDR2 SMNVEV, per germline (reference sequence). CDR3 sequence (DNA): TGTGCCAGCGCCAACCTAGCGGGAGGGCCCTACGAGCAGTACTTC. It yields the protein CASANLAGGPYEQYF.

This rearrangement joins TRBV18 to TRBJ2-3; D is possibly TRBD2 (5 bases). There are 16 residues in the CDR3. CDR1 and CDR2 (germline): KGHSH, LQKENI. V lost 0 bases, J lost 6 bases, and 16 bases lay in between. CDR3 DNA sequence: TGTGCCAGCTCACCACCGGGCGGCAGGACTCGGGATACGCAGTATTTT. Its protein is CASSPPGGRTRDTQYF.

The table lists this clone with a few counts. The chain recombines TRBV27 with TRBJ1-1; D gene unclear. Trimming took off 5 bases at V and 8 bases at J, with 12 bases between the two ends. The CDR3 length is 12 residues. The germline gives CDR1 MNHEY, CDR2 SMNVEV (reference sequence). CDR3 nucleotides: TGTGCCAGCAGTCACTTCGGGAGAGAAGCTTTCTTT. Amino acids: CASSHFGREAFF.

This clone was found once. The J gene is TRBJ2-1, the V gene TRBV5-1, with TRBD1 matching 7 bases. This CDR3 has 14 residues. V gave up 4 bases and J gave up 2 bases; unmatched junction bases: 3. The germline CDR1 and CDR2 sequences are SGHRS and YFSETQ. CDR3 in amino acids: CASSPGQTYNEQFF. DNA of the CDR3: TGCGCCAGCAGCCCGGGACAGACCTACAATGAGCAGTTCTTC.

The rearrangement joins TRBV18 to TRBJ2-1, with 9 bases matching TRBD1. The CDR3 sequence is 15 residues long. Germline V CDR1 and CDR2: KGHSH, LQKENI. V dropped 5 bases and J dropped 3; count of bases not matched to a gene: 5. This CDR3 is CASSTDRGNYNEQFF. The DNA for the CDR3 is TGTGCCAGCTCAACGGACAGGGGAAACTACAATGAGCAGTTCTTC.

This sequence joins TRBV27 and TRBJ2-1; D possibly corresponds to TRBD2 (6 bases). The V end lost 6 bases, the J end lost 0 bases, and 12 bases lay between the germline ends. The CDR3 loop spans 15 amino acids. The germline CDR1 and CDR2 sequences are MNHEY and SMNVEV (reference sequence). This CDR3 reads CASRRPGDSYNEQFF. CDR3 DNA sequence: TGTGCCAGCAGACGCCCGGGGGACTCCTACAATGAGCAGTTCTTC.

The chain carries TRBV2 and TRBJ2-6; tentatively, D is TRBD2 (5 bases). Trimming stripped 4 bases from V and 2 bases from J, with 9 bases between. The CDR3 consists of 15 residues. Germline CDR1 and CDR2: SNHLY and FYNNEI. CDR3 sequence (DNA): TGTGCCAGCAGTGTTGAGGGAGCTGGGGCCAACGTCCTGACTTTC. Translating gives CASSVEGAGANVLTF.

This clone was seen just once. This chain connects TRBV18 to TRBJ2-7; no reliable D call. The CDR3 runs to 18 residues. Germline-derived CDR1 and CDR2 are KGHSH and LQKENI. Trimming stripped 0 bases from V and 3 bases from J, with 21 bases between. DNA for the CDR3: TGTGCCAGCTCACCACCGTGGGTCGGAGTCGGGTTTGGCTACGAGCAGTACTTC. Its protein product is CASSPPWVGVGFGYEQYF.